This T cell receptor beta chain was documented in a study of blood T cell repertoires in COVID-19. Assay used: immunoSEQ multiplex PCR; TCRdb lists only in-frame clones, some missing. This table has around 82,000 clones, less than 90% appearing once. Followed longitudinally, the Seattle patients had been enrolled during active infection. Germline V lookup: CDR1 MNHEY, CDR2 SMNVEV (reference sequence). Trimming at V came to 4 bases and at J to 14 bases, leaving 14 bases not matched to a gene. CDR3 length: 15 residues. The specimen sequenced was peripheral blood. The chain carries TRBV27 and TRBJ1-6, with TRBD1 matching 7 bases. This receptor was taken from a man older than 75 with COVID-19, enrolled during active disease. CDR3 residues: CASSSFLNSDRALHF. The CDR3 nucleotides are TGTGCCAGCAGTTCCTTCCTCAACTCCGACAGGGCCCTCCACTTT.